The 13 T cell receptor beta chains in this list originate from one sample, sequenced in a study of blood T cell repertoires in COVID-19. Assay: immunoSEQ multiplex PCR; the TCRdb copy retains only in-frame clones and omits some. The sample gives 55,000 to 80,000 clones, roughly four fifths of which show up once; about 20% is in the top ten. The sample taken for sequencing was peripheral blood. All receptors derive from a man in his sixties with acute or convalescent COVID-19.

This clone was detected only a few times. This chain connects TRBV28 to TRBJ2-1; weak D call: TRBD1 (5 bases). CDR1 MDHEN and CDR2 SYDVKM come from the germline V gene. This CDR3 comprises 13 residues. The V and J ends lost 4 bases and 8 bases respectively, with 12 bases between them. CDR3 DNA: TGTGCCAGCAGTTCCAGGGCCCATGATGAGCAGTTCTTC. This gives the protein CASSSRAHDEQFF.

The chain carries TRBV27 and TRBJ2-7, with TRBD1 matching over 9 bases. The CDR3 contains 14 residues. From germline, CDR1 is MNHEY and CDR2 SMNVEV (reference sequence). Germline trimming cut 4 bases from V and 4 bases from J; bases unmatched to any gene: 5. The CDR3 nucleotides read TGTGCCAGCAGTTCGGGACAGGGAGCGTACGAGCAGTACTTC. Protein sequence: CASSSGQGAYEQYF.

The V gene is TRBV29-1, the J gene TRBJ2-7; 11 bases map to TRBD2. The CDR3 sequence is 11 residues long. Germline CDR1 is SQVTM and CDR2 is ANQGSEA. J was trimmed by 6 bases and V by 7 bases; bases with no gene match: 2. The CDR3 is CSGLAGPEQYF. The CDR3 nucleotides read TGCAGCGGACTAGCGGGACCCGAGCAGTACTTC.

The chain joins TRBV5-1 to TRBJ2-3, with a weak D call TRBD2 (6 bases). The germline CDR1 and CDR2 sequences are SGHRS and YFSETQ. The germline V and J ends were trimmed by 3 bases and 6 bases, with 20 bases remaining between them. This CDR3 comprises 16 residues. The CDR3 is CASSSPSLSGPDTQYF. In DNA form, the CDR3 reads TGCGCCAGCAGCTCCCCCTCGCTTAGCGGCCCCGATACGCAGTATTTT.

V usage is TRBV6-1 and J usage is TRBJ1-2; TRBD1 might be the D (6 bases). CDR1 is MNHNS, CDR2 SASEGT, per germline. V lost 3 bases to trimming and J lost 8 bases, with 10 bases between them. The CDR3 consists of 12 residues. The CDR3, as DNA: TGTGCCAGCAGTGACAGGGGCGGAGGCTACACCTTC. As protein: CASSDRGGGYTF.

This chain connects TRBV30 to TRBJ2-7; TRBD1 matches 9 bases. The V gene end was trimmed by 2 bases and the J gene end by 5 bases; junction bases not matched to a gene: 16. The CDR3 has 17 amino acids. CDR1 is GTSNPN and CDR2 is SVGIG in the germline V gene (reference sequence). The CDR3 loop is CAWSFPYSGTGSHEQYF. The CDR3 region has the DNA TGTGCCTGGAGTTTTCCCTACTCCGGGACAGGGTCACACGAGCAGTACTTC. The full variable domain, with the rest looked up from reference TRBV30 and TRBJ2-7, is SQTIHQWPATLVQPVGSPLSLECTVEGTSNPNLYWYRQAAGRGLQLLFYSVGIGQISSEVPQNLSASRPQDRQFILSSKKLLLSDSGFYLCAWSFPYSGTGSHEQYFGPGTRLTVT.

The V gene is TRBV15, the J gene TRBJ2-3, with a tentative D call TRBD2 (6 bases). This CDR3 comprises 17 residues. Per the germline V gene, CDR1 is LNHNV and CDR2 is YYDKDF (reference sequence). V lost 0 bases to trimming and J lost 2 bases, with 15 bases between them. CDR3 residues: CATSRDDPSVLTDTQYF. The DNA for the CDR3 is TGTGCCACCAGCAGAGATGATCCTAGCGTCCTCACAGATACGCAGTATTTT.

The chain joins TRBV20-1 to TRBJ2-2, with 8 bases that match TRBD2. This CDR3 is 16 amino acids long. The germline V gene encodes CDR1 DFQATT and CDR2 SNEGSKA (reference sequence). J was trimmed by 0 bases and V by 5 bases; bases with no gene match: 8. CDR3 residues: CSACGLAGPNTGELFF. CDR3 in DNA: TGCAGTGCTTGTGGGTTAGCGGGACCGAACACCGGGGAGCTGTTTTTT.

The chain combines TRBV5-1 with TRBJ2-1; D ambiguous. The V end lost 7 bases, the J end lost 6 bases, and 17 bases lay between the germline ends. This CDR3 has 14 residues. Germline V gives CDR1 SGHRS, CDR2 YFSETQ. CDR3 amino acids: CASGQFPASNEQFF. CDR3 nucleotides: TGCGCCAGCGGTCAGTTTCCAGCGTCCAATGAGCAGTTCTTC. The full variable domain, completed using reference TRBV5-1 and TRBJ2-1, is KAGVTQTPRYLIKTRGQQVTLSCSPISGHRSVSWYQQTPGQGLQFLFEYFSETQRNKGNFPGRFSGRQFSNSRSEMNVSTLELGDSALYLCASGQFPASNEQFFGPGTRLTVL.

The V gene is TRBV6-5, the J gene TRBJ1-1, with a possible D match to TRBD1 (5 bases). V lost 4 bases and J lost 0, with 12 bases in between. The CDR3 sequence is 15 residues long. From germline, CDR1 is MNHEY and CDR2 SVGAGI. CDR3 nucleotides: TGTGCCAGCAGTTGGATAGGGGTTTTGAACACTGAAGCTTTCTTT. The encoded protein is CASSWIGVLNTEAFF.

V gene TRBV19 combines with J gene TRBJ2-1, with D possibly TRBD1 on 6 matching bases. The ends were cut back, 5 bases at V and 7 bases at J, with 12 bases in the middle. Germline values: CDR1 LNHDA, CDR2 SQIVND (reference sequence). The CDR3 totals 13 residues. Written as DNA, the CDR3 is TGTGCCAGTAGTTTAACAGGGCGAAATGAGCAGTTCTTC. Translated, it gives CASSLTGRNEQFF.

The V gene is TRBV7-2, the J gene TRBJ2-1; D may be TRBD2 (6 bases). Germline V CDR1 and CDR2: SGHTA, FQGNSA. The CDR3 length is 15 residues. V was shortened by 1 base and J by 6 bases, with 13 bases between the two germline ends. The CDR3 here is CASSLVGGPLNEQFF. The CDR3 nucleotides are TGTGCCAGCAGCTTAGTAGGAGGGCCGCTCAATGAGCAGTTCTTC.

Concerning this clone itself: A read error may account for a junction end that differs from germline. This chain links TRBV7-7 with TRBJ2-5; TRBD1 matches 7 bases. The CDR3 is 15 residues long. Germline CDR1 and CDR2: SSHAT and FNYEAQ (reference sequence). The CDR3 nucleotides read TGTGCTAGCAGCCCTCTAACAGGGGCAGTGGAGACCCAGTACTTC. This translates into CASSPLTGAVETQYF. Variable domain in full (rest from reference TRBV7-7 and TRBJ2-5): GAGVSQSPRYKVTKRGQDVTLRCDPISSHATLYWYQQALGQGPEFLTYFNYEAQPDKSGLPSDRFSAERPEGSISTLTIQRTEQRDSAMYRCASSPLTGAVETQYFGPGTRLLVL.